This note documents a single T cell receptor (beta chain) sequence. This entry is derived from a study of blood T cell repertoires in COVID-19. V was shortened by 0 bases and J by 2 bases, with 9 bases between the two germline ends. Per germline, CDR1 SGHRS and CDR2 YFSETQ. This CDR3 has 14 residues. TCRdb keeps only in-frame clones here, not all; method: immunoSEQ multiplex PCR. Here the sample spans 150,000 to 200,000 clones, roughly 86% being singletons. The clonotype was recovered from a woman aged 30 to 39 with active or convalescent COVID-19. The chain has TRBV5-1 and TRBJ2-7; D gene uncertain. Sequencing was done on a sample of peripheral blood. In DNA form, the CDR3 reads TGCGCCAGCAGCTTGGGTTCCGCTACCTACGAGCAGTACTTC. Residues: CASSLGSATYEQYF.